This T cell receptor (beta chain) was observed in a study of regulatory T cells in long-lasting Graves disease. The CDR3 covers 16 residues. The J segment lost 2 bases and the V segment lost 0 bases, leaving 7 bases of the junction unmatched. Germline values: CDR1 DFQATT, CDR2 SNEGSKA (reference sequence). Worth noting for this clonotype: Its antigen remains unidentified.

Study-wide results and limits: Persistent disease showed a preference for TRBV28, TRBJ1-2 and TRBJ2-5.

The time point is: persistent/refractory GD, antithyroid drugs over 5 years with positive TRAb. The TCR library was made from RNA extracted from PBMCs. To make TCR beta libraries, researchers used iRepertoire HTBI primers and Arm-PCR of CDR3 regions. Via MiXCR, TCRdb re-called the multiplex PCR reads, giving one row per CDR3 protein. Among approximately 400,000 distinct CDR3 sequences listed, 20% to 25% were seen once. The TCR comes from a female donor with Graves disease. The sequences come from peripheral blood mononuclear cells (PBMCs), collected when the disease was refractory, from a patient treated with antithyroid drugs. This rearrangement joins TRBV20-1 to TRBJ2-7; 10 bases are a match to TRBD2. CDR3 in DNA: TGCAGTGCTAGAGATCAGGCTAGCGGGAGTACCTACGAGCAGTACTTC. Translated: CSARDQASGSTYEQYF.